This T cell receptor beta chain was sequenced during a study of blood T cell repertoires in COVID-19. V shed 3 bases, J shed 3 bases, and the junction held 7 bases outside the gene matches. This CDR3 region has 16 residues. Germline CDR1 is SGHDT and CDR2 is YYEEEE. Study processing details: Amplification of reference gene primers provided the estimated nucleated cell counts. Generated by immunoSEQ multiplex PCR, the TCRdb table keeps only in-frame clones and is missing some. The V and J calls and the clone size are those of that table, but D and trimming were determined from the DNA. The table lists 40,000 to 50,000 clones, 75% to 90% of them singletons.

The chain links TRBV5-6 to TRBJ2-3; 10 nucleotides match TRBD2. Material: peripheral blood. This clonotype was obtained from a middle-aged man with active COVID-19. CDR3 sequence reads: CASSSPSGRGTDTQYF. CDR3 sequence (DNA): TGTGCCAGCAGCTCACCTAGCGGGAGAGGGACAGATACGCAGTATTTT.